This T cell receptor beta chain is from a study of blood T cell repertoires in COVID-19. In the study overall: Researchers got acute and convalescent COVID-19 samples from the United States, Italy and Spain. Sources were T cells, B-cell-depleted T cells, or PBMCs; the material itself was cDNA or gDNA.

Authors' methods: Amplified reference gene primers provided the basis for estimating nucleated cell counts. Generated by immunoSEQ multiplex PCR, the TCRdb table keeps only in-frame clones and is missing some. D and trimming come from the DNA, and the V and J calls and clone size come from that table. The profile shows approximately 70,000 clones, 86% of them singletons. Per germline, CDR1 SGHNT and CDR2 YYREEE (reference sequence). Trimming left V 0 bases short and J 5 bases short, with 12 bases between. The CDR3 is made up of 15 amino acids. The source material was peripheral blood. The source of this sequence is a woman aged 60 to 75 with acute or convalescent COVID-19. The genes are TRBV5-4 and TRBJ2-1; D perhaps matches TRBD1 (7 bases). The CDR3 region is CASSLDPRGDNEQFF. The CDR3 nucleotides read TGTGCCAGCAGCTTGGACCCCAGGGGGGACAATGAGCAGTTCTTC.